This T cell receptor beta chain was sequenced in a study of cytomegalovirus exposure and HLA in healthy donors. Study conclusions and caveats: CMV serostatus alone was available as immune exposure information.

The PCR made use of 60 Vbeta and 13 Jbeta primers. Profiled with immunoSEQ multiplex PCR; TCRdb holds only in-frame clones, not every one. The repertoire holds approximately 190,000 clones, with 87% as singletons. In regard to this clone: Its antigen is not identified.

This TCR came from a man younger than 45 in good health and CMV-seronegative. The sequencing input was PBMCs.

CDR3 in amino acids: CAITPTGMNTEAFF. DNA for the CDR3: TGTGCCATCACCCCGACAGGAATGAACACTGAAGCTTTCTTT. This chain joins TRBV10-3 and TRBJ1-1; tentatively, D is TRBD1 (6 bases). Germline V CDR1 and CDR2: ENHRY, SYGVKD. Trimming removed 7 bases from V and 0 bases from J, with 12 bases in between. The length of the CDR3 is 14 residues.